The 18 T cell receptor beta chains below all came from one sample that was sequenced in a study of identical twins. TCRdb fed the 5' RACE reads into MiXCR, producing one record per CDR3 protein. The data hold 500,000 or so distinct CDR3 sequences, with roughly a fifth observed a single time. This sample was also put to use in a study of T cells expressing NK-cell markers.

The specimen sequenced was CD4+ T cells sorted from blood. The receptors stem from a woman aged 18-29 years in good health.

This chain joins TRBV6-2 or TRBV6-3 and TRBJ1-5, with D uncertain. V was shortened by 2 bases and J by 4 bases, with 9 bases between the two germline ends. CDR3 length: 14 residues. Germline loops: CDR1 MNHEY, CDR2 SVGEGT. The CDR3 region is CASSYGSGNQPQHF. DNA for the CDR3: TGTGCCAGCAGTTACGGTTCGGGGAATCAGCCCCAGCATTTT.

The chain couples TRBV28 to TRBJ2-1; D is uncertain. The CDR3 totals 16 residues. From germline, CDR1 is MDHEN and CDR2 SYDVKM. Trimming took off 6 bases at V and 0 bases at J, with 15 bases between the two ends. CDR3 DNA: TGTGCCAGCAGCTCGGGCGAGCCCAACTCCTACAATGAGCAGTTCTTC. Encoded protein: CASSSGEPNSYNEQFF.

The chain recombines TRBV7-2 with TRBJ1-1; TRBD1 is a possible D gene (5 bases). Germline V CDR1 and CDR2: SGHTA, FQGNSA. V was clipped by 3 bases and J by 0 bases, with 8 bases between them. The CDR3 has 14 amino acids. The CDR3 reads CASSFSGLNTEAFF. CDR3 in DNA: TGTGCCAGCAGCTTTTCGGGGCTGAACACTGAAGCTTTCTTT.

V gene TRBV7-9 combines with J gene TRBJ1-2; no reliable D call. CDR1 and CDR2 (germline): SEHNR, FQNEAQ (reference sequence). The CDR3 runs to 13 residues. Trimming stripped 1 base from V and 4 bases from J, with 7 bases between. This chain's CDR3 is CASSLDPLYGYTF. CDR3 DNA: TGTGCCAGCAGCTTAGACCCTCTCTATGGCTACACCTTC.

This clonotype was seen a few times. The genes are TRBV24-1 and TRBJ2-1; the match to TRBD2 covers 9 bases. The ends lost 6 bases at V and 8 bases at J; junction bases unmatched: 7. Germline loops: CDR1 KGHDR, CDR2 SFDVKD. This CDR3 region has 14 residues. The CDR3 reads CATSLAGGPHEQFF. Here the CDR3 DNA reads TGTGCCACCAGTTTGGCGGGAGGGCCCCATGAGCAGTTCTTC.

There are a few counts of this clonotype. The chain's CDR3 is CSAKTEPTQYF. The CDR3 DNA reads TGCAGTGCTAAGACAGAGCCGACCCAGTACTTC. The V call is TRBV20-1, the J call TRBJ2-5, with D possibly matching TRBD1 (5 bases). CDR1 is DFQATT and CDR2 is SNEGSKA in the germline V gene (reference sequence). This CDR3 has 11 residues. V lost 4 bases and J lost 7, with 10 bases in between.

The chain employs TRBV6-2 or TRBV6-3 and TRBJ2-7; 7 positions match TRBD1. The germline V gene has CDR1 MNHEY and CDR2 SVGEGT. After removal of 2 bases from V and 3 bases from J, the junction contained 10 bases not matched to a gene. The CDR3 has 16 amino acids. CDR3 loop: CASSYLDRDGGYEQYF. CDR3 sequence (DNA): TGTGCCAGCAGTTACCTCGACAGGGATGGGGGCTACGAGCAGTACTTC.

The chain joins TRBV6-2 or TRBV6-3 to TRBJ1-1, with TRBD1 matching 7 bases. Unmatched junction bases numbered 12, after V lost 8 bases and J lost 6 bases. There are 14 residues in the CDR3. Germline V gene sequence: CDR1 MNHEY, CDR2 SVGEGT. In nucleotides, the CDR3 is TGTGCCAGCCGAAACGGAGGGGGCAGGGCTGAAGCTTTCTTT. Amino acid sequence: CASRNGGGRAEAFF.

This clonotype was detected many times. J is TRBJ2-7 and V is TRBV29-1, with 10 bases lining up with TRBD1. V was clipped by 6 bases and J by 2 bases; unmatched bases: 7. This CDR3 spans 14 amino acids. CDR1 is SQVTM and CDR2 is ANQGSEA in the germline V gene. The CDR3 loop reads CSVDGTGDPYEQYF. The CDR3, as DNA: TGCAGCGTGGATGGGACAGGGGATCCCTACGAGCAGTACTTC.

This clonotype was seen repeatedly, ten times or more. The V and J genes are TRBV5-6 and TRBJ1-6, with D perhaps matching TRBD1 (5 bases). V was shortened by 4 bases and J by 7 bases, with 15 bases between the two germline ends. From germline, CDR1 is SGHDT and CDR2 YYEEEE. This CDR3 has 15 amino acids. This chain's CDR3 is CASSTSGTENSPLHF. DNA for the CDR3: TGTGCCAGCAGCACTTCCGGGACGGAGAATTCACCCCTCCACTTT.

This chain joins TRBV29-1 and TRBJ1-2; D is uncertain. Per germline, CDR1 SQVTM and CDR2 ANQGSEA. The length of the CDR3 is 12 residues. With 8 bases removed from V and 3 bases from J, the gap between germline ends came to 13 bases. In DNA form, the CDR3 reads TGCAGCACTCCCGGAGGCGACTATGGCTACACCTTC. This codes for CSTPGGDYGYTF.

J is TRBJ2-2 and V is TRBV20-1; 8 nucleotides line up with TRBD2. CDR1 and CDR2 (germline): DFQATT, SNEGSKA (reference sequence). This CDR3 has 16 residues. Germline trimming cut 0 bases from V and 3 bases from J; bases unmatched to any gene: 6. CDR3 residues: CSARDRQLADTGELFF. The CDR3 nucleotides are TGCAGTGCTAGAGATCGTCAACTAGCGGACACCGGGGAGCTGTTTTTT.

This clonotype was seen more than once but under ten times. This chain links TRBV20-1 with TRBJ2-7; a possible D gene is TRBD1 (7 bases). The germline V and J ends were trimmed by 3 bases and 6 bases, with 15 bases remaining between them. The CDR3 consists of 13 residues. The germline gives CDR1 DFQATT, CDR2 SNEGSKA (reference sequence). The CDR3 loop reads CSASPAGGPEQYF. The CDR3 nucleotides read TGCAGTGCTAGCCCGGCAGGGGGGCCCGAGCAGTACTTC.

The table lists this clonotype with a few counts. For the CDR3, the DNA is TGTGCCACCAGTGATTTCCACCGACAGGGGGCGCAGGGTACGCAGTATTTT. This encodes CATSDFHRQGAQGTQYF. This rearrangement joins TRBV24-1 to TRBJ2-3, with 10 bases fitting TRBD1. This CDR3 spans 17 amino acids. The germline V gene encodes CDR1 KGHDR and CDR2 SFDVKD. V lost 1 base, J lost 8 bases, and 11 bases stayed unmatched.

The rearrangement links TRBV6-1 to TRBJ2-2; 10 bases fit TRBD2. Unmatched junction bases numbered 9, after V lost 6 bases and J lost 5 bases. Germline values: CDR1 MNHNS, CDR2 SASEGT. The CDR3 sequence is 16 residues long. Here the CDR3 reads CASSKPGLARTGELFF. The DNA of the CDR3 is TGTGCCAGCAGCAAACCGGGACTAGCGAGAACCGGGGAGCTGTTTTTT.

The chain is built from TRBV7-6 and TRBJ2-1, with TRBD2 matching 9 bases. Trimming at V came to 5 bases and at J to 7 bases, leaving 12 bases not matched to a gene. The CDR3 covers 16 residues. From germline, CDR1 is SGHVS and CDR2 FNYEAQ. The CDR3 region has the DNA TGTGCCAGCAGCACTCTACTAGCGGGCCTCGGGAATGAGCAGTTCTTC. Translation: CASSTLLAGLGNEQFF.

This clonotype was counted between two and nine times. V usage is TRBV12-3 or TRBV12-4 and J usage is TRBJ1-3; D unresolved. Trimming took 5 bases from V and 4 from J, leaving 12 bases between them. This CDR3 region has 14 residues. CDR3 in amino acids: CASSPRGRGNTIYF. CDR3 nucleotide sequence: TGTGCCAGCAGTCCCAGAGGGCGAGGAAACACCATATATTTT.

The genes are TRBV7-8 and TRBJ2-1; a weak D match, TRBD1 (5 bases). This CDR3 spans 17 amino acids. Germline CDR1 and CDR2: SGHVS and FQNEAQ. With 1 base removed from V and 9 bases from J, the gap between germline ends came to 22 bases. The CDR3 sequence: CASSLDSRTRTFSEQFF. Here the CDR3 DNA reads TGTGCCAGCAGCTTAGACTCGAGGACAAGGACATTCAGTGAGCAGTTCTTC.